The source of this T cell receptor (beta chain) is a study of beta chain features in type 1 diabetes. Germline-derived CDR1 and CDR2 are SNHLY and FYNNEI. With V trimmed by 7 bases and J by 7 bases, 13 bases remained unmatched. The CDR3 extends over 15 amino acids. A CD45RO/CCR7/CD25/CD127/CD95/CD27 panel sorted naive, central memory, regulatory and stem cell-like memory CD4+ cells. The investigators reverse transcribed all of the isolated RNA, so they sequenced expressed TCRB transcripts. Generated by immunoSEQ multiplex PCR, the TCRdb table keeps only in-frame clones and is missing some. The table has a few hundred thousand clones, about 15% seen once.

The TCR originated in a woman between 18 and 29 years old in good health. This rearrangement joins TRBV2 to TRBJ2-1; TRBD2 matches at 7 bases. Sequencing used naive CD4+ T cells from blood. The CDR3 nucleotides read TGTGCCAGCACCATCCAAGGGGACTATGGAAATGAGCAGTTCTTC. It encodes CASTIQGDYGNEQFF.